Below, one T cell receptor (beta chain) is given with its context. Authors' processing steps: Reference gene primers were amplified, and this amplification served to estimate nucleated cell counts. Sequencing was performed with immunoSEQ multiplex PCR; in TCRdb, only in-frame clones are kept and a portion is missing. V, J and clone size derive from that table, while D and trimming were established from the DNA sequence. The sample carries some 80,000 clones, approximately 90% recorded once. This sample stems from a study of blood T cell repertoires in COVID-19. Study in general: COVID-19 samples, acute and convalescent, were from the United States, Italy and Spain. Sources were T cells, B-cell-depleted T cells, or PBMCs; the material itself was cDNA or gDNA.

The V gene's germline CDR1 is MNHNS and CDR2 SASEGT. V gave up 2 bases and J gave up 5 bases; unmatched junction bases: 13. This CDR3 spans 17 amino acids. Sequenced material: peripheral blood. This receptor was taken from a woman older than 75 with acute or convalescent COVID-19. The chain recombines TRBV6-1 with TRBJ1-2, with 8 bases identical to TRBD1. CDR3 sequence reads: CASSELLRQGAIYGYTF. The CDR3 DNA reads as TGTGCCAGCAGTGAACTACTTCGCCAGGGGGCAATTTATGGCTACACCTTC.